The T cell receptor beta chain under discussion was sequenced for a study of CD8 T cells in ankylosing spondylitis. Study-wide points: Some of the motif variants had earlier been found in reactive arthritis patients' fluid and blood. Matched ankylosing spondylitis synovial fluid reportedly showed significant enrichment of disease-linked clones. A TCR beta motif made of several highly homologous variants seemed typical of ankylosing spondylitis blood. Disease-associated clones were CD8+ and fairly uncommon in peripheral blood.

At least ten counts were recorded for this clonotype. Its antigen is as yet unknown. TCRdb reprocessed the 5' RACE reads via MiXCR and lists one record per CDR3 protein. The sample shows about 140,000 distinct CDR3 sequences, roughly 8.4% of them seen only once. Between the trimmed V and J ends, which lost 3 bases and 4 bases, there was a span of 13 bases. Germline lookup yields CDR1 SGDLS and CDR2 YYNGEE. The CDR3 runs 14 residues. The source is a male donor with ankylosing spondylitis. The sequencing sample was made of synovial fluid, either unsorted or a sorted T cell fraction (not recorded which). This rearrangement joins TRBV9 to TRBJ1-2; no firm D call. CDR3 region: CASSAPSGGYGYTF. CDR3 sequence (DNA): TGTGCCAGCAGCGCTCCTTCCGGAGGCTATGGCTACACCTTC.